Sequencing of this T cell receptor beta chain was carried out in a study of blood T cells in healthy people across ages. The V gene's germline CDR1 is SGHRS and CDR2 YFSETQ. The CDR3 spans 17 residues. The J segment lost 0 bases and the V segment lost 5 bases, leaving 11 bases of the junction unmatched. Broader study findings: It was not known whether donors were CMV positive (a possible confounder of expanded clonotype changes). Greater diversity and more naive CD4+ cells were seen in long-lived donors than in aged donors.

Then a second PCR, running about 7 to 11 cycles, was carried out with a sample-barcoded 5' primer and a J-beta primer mix. TCRdb processed the 5' RACE reads anew with MiXCR; each CDR3 protein has one entry. The sample includes 1.5 million to 2 million distinct CDR3 sequences, 40% to 55% of them seen just once. About this clonotype: The antigen is unknown.

The sample comprised blood. The receptor's source is a middle-aged woman in good health. The V gene is TRBV5-1, the J gene TRBJ1-2, with TRBD1 matching 9 bases. The CDR3 region is CASRTGTGTYPNYGYTF. CDR3 DNA: TGCGCCAGCAGAACCGGGACAGGGACTTACCCTAACTATGGCTACACCTTC. Variable domain in full (rest from reference TRBV5-1 and TRBJ1-2): KAGVTQTPRYLIKTRGQQVTLSCSPISGHRSVSWYQQTPGQGLQFLFEYFSETQRNKGNFPGRFSGRQFSNSRSEMNVSTLELGDSALYLCASRTGTGTYPNYGYTFGSGTRLTVV.